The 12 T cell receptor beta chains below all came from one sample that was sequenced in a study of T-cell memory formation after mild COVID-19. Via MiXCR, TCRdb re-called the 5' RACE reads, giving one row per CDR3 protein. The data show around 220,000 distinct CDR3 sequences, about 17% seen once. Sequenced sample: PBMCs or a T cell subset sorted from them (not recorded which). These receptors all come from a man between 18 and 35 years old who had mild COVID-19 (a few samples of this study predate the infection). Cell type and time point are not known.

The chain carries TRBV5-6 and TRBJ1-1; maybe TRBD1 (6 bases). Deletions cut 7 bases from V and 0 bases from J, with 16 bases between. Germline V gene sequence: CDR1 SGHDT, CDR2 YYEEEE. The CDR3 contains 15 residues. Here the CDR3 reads CASQRDRRLNTEAFF. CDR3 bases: TGTGCCAGCCAGAGAGACAGGCGACTGAACACTGAAGCTTTCTTT.

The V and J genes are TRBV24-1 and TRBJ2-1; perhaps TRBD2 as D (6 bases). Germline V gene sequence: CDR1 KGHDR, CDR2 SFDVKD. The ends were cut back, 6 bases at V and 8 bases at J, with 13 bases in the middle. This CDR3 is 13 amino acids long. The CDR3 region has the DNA TGTGCCACCAGTCAACCCGGCGGGGATGAGCAGTTCTTC. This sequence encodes CATSQPGGDEQFF.

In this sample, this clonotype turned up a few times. CDR3 residues: CASKLQGKRGYEQYV. The CDR3 DNA reads as TGTGCCAGCAAGTTACAGGGAAAACGGGGATACGAGCAGTACGTC. The chain links TRBV12-3 or TRBV12-4 to TRBJ2-7; D possibly corresponds to TRBD1 (6 bases). Trimming cost V 7 bases and J 4 bases, with 20 bases left between them. CDR3 length: 15 amino acids.

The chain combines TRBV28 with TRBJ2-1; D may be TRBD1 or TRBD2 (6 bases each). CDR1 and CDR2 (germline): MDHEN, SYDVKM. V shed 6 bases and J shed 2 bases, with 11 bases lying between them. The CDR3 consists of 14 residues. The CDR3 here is CASRSGGPYNEQFF. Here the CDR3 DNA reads TGTGCCAGCAGATCCGGGGGCCCCTACAATGAGCAGTTCTTC.

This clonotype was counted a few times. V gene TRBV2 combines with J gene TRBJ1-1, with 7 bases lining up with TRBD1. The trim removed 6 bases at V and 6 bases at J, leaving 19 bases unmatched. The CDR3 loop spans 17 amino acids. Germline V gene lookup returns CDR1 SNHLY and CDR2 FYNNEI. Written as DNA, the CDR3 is TGTGCCAGCAGCCAAACTCGGACAGGAATCGGGAAATCTGAAGCTTTCTTT. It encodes CASSQTRTGIGKSEAFF.

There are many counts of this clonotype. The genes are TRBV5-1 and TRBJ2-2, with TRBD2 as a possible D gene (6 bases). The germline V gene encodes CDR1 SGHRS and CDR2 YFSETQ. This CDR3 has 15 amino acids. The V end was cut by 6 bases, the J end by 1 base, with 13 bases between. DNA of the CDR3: TGCGCCAGCACCCGACCGGGACTGAACACCGGGGAGCTGTTTTTT. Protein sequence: CASTRPGLNTGELFF.

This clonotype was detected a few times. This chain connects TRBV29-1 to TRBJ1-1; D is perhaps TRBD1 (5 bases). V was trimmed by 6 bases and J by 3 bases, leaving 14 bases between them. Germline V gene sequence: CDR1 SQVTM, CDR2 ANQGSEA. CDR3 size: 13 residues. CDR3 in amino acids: CSVHGTVYTEAFF. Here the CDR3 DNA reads TGCAGCGTCCACGGGACCGTATACACTGAAGCTTTCTTT.

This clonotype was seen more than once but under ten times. CDR3 region: CASSYSSRGGAGELFF. CDR3 coding DNA: TGTGCCAGCAGTTACTCGAGTCGTGGGGGGGCCGGGGAGCTGTTTTTT. The V and J genes are TRBV6-5 and TRBJ2-2; 7 bases match TRBD2. Germline trimming cut 0 bases from V and 6 bases from J; bases unmatched to any gene: 7. Per germline, CDR1 MNHEY and CDR2 SVGAGI. The CDR3 spans 16 residues.

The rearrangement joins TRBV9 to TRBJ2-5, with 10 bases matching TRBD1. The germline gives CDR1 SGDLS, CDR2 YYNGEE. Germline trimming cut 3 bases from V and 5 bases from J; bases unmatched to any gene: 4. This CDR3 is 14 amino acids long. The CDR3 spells CASSAQDRGETQYF. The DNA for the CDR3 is TGTGCCAGCAGCGCCCAGGACAGGGGGGAGACCCAGTACTTC.

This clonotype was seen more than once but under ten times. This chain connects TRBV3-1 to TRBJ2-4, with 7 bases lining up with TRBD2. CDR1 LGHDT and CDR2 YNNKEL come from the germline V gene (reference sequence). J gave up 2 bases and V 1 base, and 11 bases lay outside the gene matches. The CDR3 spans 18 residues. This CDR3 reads CASSQGWRETRTKNIQYF. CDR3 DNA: TGTGCCAGCAGCCAAGGGTGGCGGGAGACAAGAACCAAAAACATTCAGTACTTC.

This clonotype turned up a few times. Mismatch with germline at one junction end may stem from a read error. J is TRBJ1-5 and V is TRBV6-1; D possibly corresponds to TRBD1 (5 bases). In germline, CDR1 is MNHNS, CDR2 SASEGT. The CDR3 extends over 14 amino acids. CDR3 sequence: CASSEQGSDQPQHF. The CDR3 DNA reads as TGTGCCAGCAGTGAACAGGGTAGCGATCAGCCCCAGCATTTT.

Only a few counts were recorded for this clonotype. The CDR3 bases are TGTGCCACCACAGCCTTCTCTGGGGCCAACGTCCTGACTTTC. Translating it yields CATTAFSGANVLTF. The chain employs TRBV2 and TRBJ2-6; D is ambiguous. CDR3 length: 14 amino acids. Trimming left V 10 bases short and J 0 bases short, with 10 bases between. The V gene's germline CDR1 is SNHLY and CDR2 FYNNEI. Looking up the rest from reference TRBV2 and TRBJ2-6 gives the full variable domain: EPEVTQTPSHQVTQMGQEVILRCVPISNHLYFYWYRQILGQKVEFLVSFYNNEISEKSEIFDDQFSVERPDGSNFTLKIRSTKLEDSAMYFCATTAFSGANVLTFGAGSRLTVL.